The rows below give T cell receptor beta chains drawn from one sample of a study of T cell repertoires in cytomegalovirus infection. TCRdb ran MiXCR on the reads and lists one entry per CDR3 protein. The profile covers approximately 240,000 distinct CDR3 sequences, with 10% to 15% appearing a single time and 1.5% to 2% taken by the ten largest. Sequences were obtained from PBMCs. Receptor source: a human donor in good health (CMV status not recorded). Some clones in this sample may be carry-over from other donors' samples. Both conserved end residues are part of each CDR3. D genes are given only for firm matches. Clone size is given for some rows only: seen once, a few or many times, or a class if the clone is expanded.

DNA: TGTGCCAGCAGCCATACCCCGGGACTTTATACCGGGGAGCTGTTTTTT
CDR3: CASSHTPGLYTGELFF
V: TRBV14
D: -
size: -
J: TRBJ2-2

DNA: TGTGCCAGCAGCCAAAACCTTAATGAGCAGTTCTTC
CDR3: CASSQNLNEQFF
V: TRBV4-2
D: -
size: many
J: TRBJ2-1

DNA: TGTGCCAGCAGCTTGACAGGGGGCTTATACGAGCAGTACTTC
CDR3: CASSLTGGLYEQYF
V: TRBV7-2
D: TRBD1
size: many
J: TRBJ2-7

DNA: TGTGCCAGTAGTATAGATGGGCAGGGACATAATTCACCCCTCCACTTT
CDR3: CASSIDGQGHNSPLHF
V: TRBV19
D: -
size: few
J: TRBJ1-6

DNA: TGTGCCTCGGACAGGGGGGTGAGCAATCAGCCCCAGCATTTT
CDR3: CASDRGVSNQPQHF
V: TRBV19
D: TRBD1
size: -
J: TRBJ1-5

DNA: TGTGCCAGCAGCTCGGGAGGGGCGGAGAACACTGAAGCTTTCTTT
CDR3: CASSSGGAENTEAFF
V: TRBV9
D: -
size: -
J: TRBJ1-1

DNA: TGTGCCAGCAGCTTTTATCGACAACAAGAGACCCAGTACTTC
CDR3: CASSFYRQQETQYF
V: TRBV7-2
D: -
size: -
J: TRBJ2-5

DNA: TGTGCCAGCATGGCGGAAGGGCCTAGCGAGCAGTTCTTC
CDR3: CASMAEGPSEQFF
V: TRBV2
D: -
size: -
J: TRBJ2-1

DNA: TGTGCCATCAGGCACGGGATTAACCCGCAGACCCAGTACTTC
CDR3: CAIRHGINPQTQYF
V: TRBV10-3
D: -
size: -
J: TRBJ2-5

DNA: TGTGCCAGCAGCGTCAACAGGGGAACCTACGAGCAGTACTTC
CDR3: CASSVNRGTYEQYF
V: TRBV7-2
D: TRBD1
size: many
J: TRBJ2-7

DNA: TGTGCCAGTACCATGGGAGCGGCTGAAGCTTTCTTT
CDR3: CASTMGAAEAFF
V: TRBV19
D: -
size: many
J: TRBJ1-1

DNA: TGTGCCAGCACCTCGAGGAGAAAACCCACTGAAGCTTTCTTT
CDR3: CASTSRRKPTEAFF
V: TRBV6-1
D: -
size: few
J: TRBJ1-1

DNA: TGTGCCAGCAGCTTAGTCGTGATGAACACTGAAGCTTTCTTT
CDR3: CASSLVVMNTEAFF
V: TRBV7-2
D: -
size: many
J: TRBJ1-1

DNA: TGTGCCAGTAGGCCAGATCCGAACACCGGGGAGCTGTTTTTT
CDR3: CASRPDPNTGELFF
V: TRBV19
D: -
size: -
J: TRBJ2-2

DNA: TGTGCCAGCAGTTTCATTCTGGGACAGGGACTGAACACCGGGGAGCTGTTTTTT
CDR3: CASSFILGQGLNTGELFF
V: TRBV7-2
D: TRBD1
size: many
J: TRBJ2-2

DNA: TGTGCCAGCAGCTTCTGGCCTCGCGACGAGCAGTACTTC
CDR3: CASSFWPRDEQYF
V: TRBV7-2
D: -
size: many
J: TRBJ2-7

DNA: TGTGCCAGTAACGGCGGGACAGTCGGAGAGACTGAAGCTTTCTTT
CDR3: CASNGGTVGETEAFF
V: TRBV19
D: TRBD1
size: many
J: TRBJ1-1

DNA: TGTGCCACTAAATTGACAGGGGGCGTCTACAATGAGCAGTTCTTC
CDR3: CATKLTGGVYNEQFF
V: TRBV19
D: TRBD1
size: many
J: TRBJ2-1

DNA: TGCAGTGCTAGGTCGGGGCGGAGCTCCTACAATGAGCAGTTCTTC
CDR3: CSARSGRSSYNEQFF
V: TRBV20-1
D: -
size: -
J: TRBJ2-1

DNA: TGTGCCAGCAGCTTGGACAGGCTAAACTATGGCTACACCTTC
CDR3: CASSLDRLNYGYTF
V: TRBV7-2
D: TRBD1
size: many
J: TRBJ1-2

DNA: TGTGCCAGCAGACCAGGGGGCTTCTATAATGAGCAGTTCTTC
CDR3: CASRPGGFYNEQFF
V: TRBV7-2
D: TRBD1
size: many
J: TRBJ2-1

DNA: TGCAGCGTGGGGGGACAGGACTATGGAGGCTACACCTTC
CDR3: CSVGGQDYGGYTF
V: TRBV29-1
D: TRBD1
size: -
J: TRBJ1-2